This T cell receptor (beta chain) was retrieved from a study of blood T cell repertoires in COVID-19. Assay: immunoSEQ multiplex PCR; the TCRdb copy retains only in-frame clones and omits some. The sample yields about 160,000 clones, 80% to 85% seen once. The CDR3 is 17 amino acids. Germline V gene data show CDR1 as KGHSH and CDR2 as LQKENI. The V segment lost 1 base and the J segment 3 bases; nucleotides outside the gene matches: 8. The sample comprised peripheral blood. The V call is TRBV18, the J call TRBJ2-3; TRBD2 matches 9 bases. The receptor's source is a woman older than 75 with active or convalescent COVID-19. As DNA, the CDR3 is TGTGCCAGCTCACCACAGGTCGGCGGGGGGGCGACAGATACGCAGTATTTT. Amino acid sequence: CASSPQVGGGATDTQYF.